Shown below are 23 T cell receptor beta chains from a single sample sequenced in a study of beta chain features in type 1 diabetes. Isolated RNA was reverse transcribed in full, so expressed TCRB transcripts were sequenced. Libraries were prepared by immunoSEQ multiplex PCR; TCRdb keeps only in-frame clonotypes and omits some of them. The sample yields fewer than 250,000 clones, about 14% seen once. The sequencing input was naive CD4+ T cells from blood. The origin of the receptors is a woman aged 40-49 years in good health.

This rearrangement joins TRBV5-1 to TRBJ2-2; D ambiguous. This CDR3 is built from 15 residues. V lost 1 base, J lost 3 bases, and 10 bases lay in between. CDR1 is SGHRS and CDR2 is YFSETQ in the germline V gene. The CDR3 nucleotides are TGCGCCAGCAGCTTGAAGAACATCGACACCGGGGAGCTGTTTTTT. Translation: CASSLKNIDTGELFF.

This clone has more than one count but fewer than ten. The chain couples TRBV19 to TRBJ2-3; D not resolved. There are 13 residues in the CDR3. The germline V gene encodes CDR1 LNHDA and CDR2 SQIVND (reference sequence). Trimming pared 3 bases from V and 4 bases from J, leaving 8 bases between. The CDR3 DNA is TGTGCCAGTAGTATCCTAAGCGCAGATACGCAGTATTTT. Translated: CASSILSADTQYF.

The genes are TRBV5-4 and TRBJ1-5; D gene uncertain. The germline CDR1 and CDR2 sequences are SGHNT and YYREEE (reference sequence). The CDR3 consists of 13 residues. V lost 4 bases, J lost 8 bases, and 13 bases lay in between. The CDR3 reads CASSLESREPQHF. The CDR3 nucleotides are TGTGCCAGCAGCCTTGAGAGCCGCGAGCCCCAGCATTTT.

The gene calls are TRBV11-2 and TRBJ2-1, with TRBD1 identical over 9 bases. Germline assignment: CDR1 SGHAT and CDR2 FQNNGV. This CDR3 is 15 amino acids long. V lost 7 bases and J lost 3; bases outside the gene matches: 7. For the CDR3, the DNA is TGTGCCAGCACCCCAGGACAGGGGCTCTACAATGAGCAGTTCTTC. Translation gives CASTPGQGLYNEQFF.

The J gene is TRBJ2-3, the V gene TRBV28; D is possibly TRBD2 (5 bases). There are 15 residues in the CDR3. V was trimmed by 6 bases and J by 4 bases, leaving 17 bases between them. CDR1 and CDR2 from the germline V gene are MDHEN and SYDVKM. The CDR3 sequence: CASRPHRGRADTQYF. CDR3 coding DNA: TGTGCCAGCAGGCCCCACCGGGGAAGGGCAGATACGCAGTATTTT.

This clone was detected only a few times. The chain couples TRBV21-1 to TRBJ2-7; TRBD1 is taken as the D call from the table, unchecked against the DNA. TRBV21-1 is given as a pseudogene. The CDR3 runs 15 residues. The chain's CDR3 is CASSIRDTGSYEQYF. In nucleotides, the CDR3 is TGTGCCAGCAGCATCCGGGACACCGGATCCTACGAGCAGTACTTC.

This sequence joins TRBV5-1 and TRBJ2-5; tentative D call: TRBD2 (5 bases). Deletions cut 3 bases from V and 0 bases from J, with 12 bases between. The CDR3 consists of 15 residues. Per germline, CDR1 SGHRS and CDR2 YFSETQ. In DNA form, the CDR3 reads TGCGCCAGCAGCTGGGCCCCGGGAAACCAAGAGACCCAGTACTTC. It translates to CASSWAPGNQETQYF.

The chain is built from TRBV7-2 and TRBJ2-5; tentative D call: TRBD2 (5 bases). There are 14 residues in the CDR3. The V gene's germline CDR1 is SGHTA and CDR2 FQGNSA. V was pared by 5 bases and J by 1 base, with 11 bases between. CDR3 sequence reads: CASSHPRGQETQYF. The CDR3 DNA follows: TGTGCCAGCAGCCACCCACGGGGCCAAGAGACCCAGTACTTC.

This rearrangement joins TRBV2 to TRBJ2-3, with D uncertain. The CDR3 runs 11 residues. V was shortened by 7 bases and J by 6 bases, with 8 bases between the two germline ends. Per the germline V gene, CDR1 is SNHLY and CDR2 is FYNNEI. CDR3 sequence reads: CASTRVDTQYF. The CDR3 region has the DNA TGTGCCAGCACGCGCGTTGATACGCAGTATTTT.

This clone was found a few times. J is TRBJ2-5 and V is TRBV2; maybe TRBD1 (5 bases). V lost 8 bases and J 0 bases, leaving 13 bases between the germline ends. CDR1 and CDR2 from the germline V gene are SNHLY and FYNNEI. The CDR3 covers 14 residues. In nucleotides, the CDR3 is TGTGCCAGCGGTAGTGTGACAGACCAAGAGACCCAGTACTTC. As protein: CASGSVTDQETQYF.

This chain connects TRBV18 to TRBJ1-1; tentatively, D is TRBD1 (5 bases). CDR3 size: 15 residues. CDR1 and CDR2 from the germline V gene are KGHSH and LQKENI. The V and J ends lost 2 bases and 1 base respectively, with 11 bases between them. The CDR3 loop reads CASSPGAGKNTEAFF. CDR3 coding DNA: TGTGCCAGCTCACCAGGAGCAGGGAAGAACACTGAAGCTTTCTTT.

The V gene is TRBV10-3, the J gene TRBJ2-3; tentatively, D is TRBD2 (5 bases). Trimming removed 0 bases at V and 0 bases at J, with 13 bases between. The germline V gene encodes CDR1 ENHRY and CDR2 SYGVKD. This CDR3 contains 17 residues. The CDR3 bases are TGTGCCATCAGTGAGTCGCGGGCAGTTGCTAGCACAGATACGCAGTATTTT. Residues: CAISESRAVASTDTQYF.

Of note for this clone: The junction and the germline gene differ at one end; a read error may be behind it. This chain connects TRBV5-4 to TRBJ2-7, with D possibly matching TRBD2 (5 bases). The CDR3 contains 17 residues. The V gene's germline CDR1 is SGHNT and CDR2 YYREEE (reference sequence). CDR3 sequence: CASSQGEGGSSSYEQYF. In nucleotides, the CDR3 is TGCGCCAGCAGCCAAGGAGAGGGCGGTTCGAGCTCCTACGAGCAGTACTTC.

This sequence joins TRBV19 and TRBJ1-1; D gene ambiguous. Germline V CDR1 and CDR2: LNHDA, SQIVND (reference sequence). CDR3 size: 12 residues. CDR3 bases: TGTGCATCCGAGGGAAGTTACTCTGAAGCTTTCTTT. It is translated as CASEGSYSEAFF.

This clone was counted only a few times. The chain combines TRBV7-2 with TRBJ2-7, with 8 bases aligning to TRBD2. Germline V gene data show CDR1 as SGHTA and CDR2 as FQGNSA. V trimming: 2 bases; J trimming: 7 bases; junction bases outside the gene matches: 16. The CDR3 covers 17 residues. The CDR3 nucleotides read TGTGCCAGCAGCTTAAAGATCGCGGGGGGCGCCAGATGGGAGCAGTACTTC. Amino acids: CASSLKIAGGARWEQYF.

The gene calls are TRBV10-3 and TRBJ2-7; D possibly corresponds to TRBD1 (6 bases). This CDR3 contains 13 residues. The germline V gene has CDR1 ENHRY and CDR2 SYGVKD. V lost 6 bases and J lost 0, with 9 bases in between. The CDR3 sequence is CAISDRSSYEQYF. The CDR3 DNA is TGTGCCATCAGCGACAGGAGCTCCTACGAGCAGTACTTC.

The sample holds a few counts of this clone. The chain uses TRBV19 and TRBJ1-1; possibly TRBD1 for D (5 bases). This CDR3 has 12 amino acids. Germline loops: CDR1 LNHDA, CDR2 SQIVND (reference sequence). V was clipped by 7 bases and J by 7 bases, with 13 bases between them. CDR3 DNA: TGTGCCAGTACCCGGGGGGAGGGTGAAGCTTTCTTT. Translated, it gives CASTRGEGEAFF. The full variable domain, rest sourced from reference TRBV19 and TRBJ1-1, is DGGITQSPKYLFRKEGQNVTLSCEQNLNHDAMYWYRQDPGQGLRLIYYSQIVNDFQKGDIAEGYSVSREKKESFPLTVTSAQKNPTAFYLCASTRGEGEAFFGQGTRLTVV.

The V and J genes are TRBV5-4 and TRBJ2-2; TRBD1 matches 9 bases. CDR1 SGHNT and CDR2 YYREEE come from the germline V gene (reference sequence). The CDR3 covers 17 residues. V was pared by 0 bases and J by 4 bases, with 7 bases of the junction left unmatched. CDR3 DNA: TGTGCCAGCAGCTTGGACCCCGGGACAGGGACCACCGGGGAGCTGTTTTTT. Amino acids: CASSLDPGTGTTGELFF.

This clone has a handful of counts. One junction end does not reproduce the germline sequence, and a read error may be involved. The chain uses TRBV5-4 and TRBJ2-5; no clear D gene. The CDR3 has 13 residues. Germline V CDR1 and CDR2: SGHNT, YYREEE (reference sequence). CDR3 protein: CASSQGERETQYF. CDR3 bases: TGCGCCAGCAGCCAAGGAGAGAGGGAGACCCAGTACTTC.

This clone was detected only a few times. The rearrangement uses TRBV10-1 and TRBJ2-7, with D perhaps matching TRBD1 (5 bases). Between the trimmed V and J ends, which lost 3 bases and 3 bases, there was a span of 9 bases. This CDR3 comprises 13 residues. Per the germline V gene, CDR1 is WNHNN and CDR2 is SYGVQD (reference sequence). CDR3 sequence (DNA): TGCGCCAGCAGTGAAGAAACAGGCTACGAGCAGTACTTC. This translates into CASSEETGYEQYF.

CDR3 sequence (DNA): TGCGCCAGCAGCTCCTCAGGGGGCGAGCAGTACTTC. Protein sequence: CASSSSGGEQYF. This rearrangement joins TRBV5-1 to TRBJ2-7, with 7 bases identical to TRBD1. The germline CDR1 and CDR2 sequences are SGHRS and YFSETQ. After removal of 3 bases from V and 6 bases from J, the junction contained 3 bases not matched to a gene. The CDR3 sequence is 12 residues long. The full variable domain, its missing parts supplied by reference TRBV5-1 and TRBJ2-7, is KAGVTQTPRYLIKTRGQQVTLSCSPISGHRSVSWYQQTPGQGLQFLFEYFSETQRNKGNFPGRFSGRQFSNSRSEMNVSTLELGDSALYLCASSSSGGEQYFGPGTRLTVT.

The gene calls are TRBV2 and TRBJ2-7; TRBD1 might be the D (5 bases). Germline V gene sequence: CDR1 SNHLY, CDR2 FYNNEI. V dropped 6 bases and J dropped 3 bases, with 12 bases sitting between them. The length of the CDR3 is 13 residues. DNA for the CDR3: TGTGCCAGCAGCGTCGGACAACTCTACGAGCAGTACTTC. Residues: CASSVGQLYEQYF.

The V call is TRBV19, the J call TRBJ2-5; 7 nucleotides agree with TRBD2. Germline V gene sequence: CDR1 LNHDA, CDR2 SQIVND (reference sequence). The junction had 9 bases not matched to a gene; V was cut back by 1 base and J by 7 bases. The CDR3 is 15 residues long. The CDR3 sequence is CASSIGSGTGGTQYF. The CDR3 coding sequence is TGTGCCAGTAGTATAGGCTCCGGGACGGGGGGGACCCAGTACTTC. Variable domain in full (rest from reference TRBV19 and TRBJ2-5): DGGITQSPKYLFRKEGQNVTLSCEQNLNHDAMYWYRQDPGQGLRLIYYSQIVNDFQKGDIAEGYSVSREKKESFPLTVTSAQKNPTAFYLCASSIGSGTGGTQYFGPGTRLLVL.